This TCR beta chain was identified in a study of cytomegalovirus exposure and HLA in healthy donors. The study ran its PCR with 60 Vbeta and 13 Jbeta primers. Clones were sequenced by immunoSEQ multiplex PCR, and TCRdb holds only the in-frame ones, with some missing. Seen here are approximately 190,000 clones, around 81% observed once, and the top ten hold approximately 2%. From germline, CDR1 is SEHNR and CDR2 FQNEAQ (reference sequence). The CDR3 is 17 residues long. Trimming took 4 bases from V and 2 from J; bases not matched to a gene: 11. Notes on the study in general: Through in vitro validation, three CMV-associated chains were shown to be specific for CMV antigens.

About this clone: The antigen is undetermined.

The receptor's source is a woman aged 18 to 35 in good health and CMV-seropositive. Sequencing was carried out using PBMCs. The gene calls are TRBV7-9 and TRBJ2-3; 8 bases agree with TRBD2. In DNA, the CDR3 is TGTGCCAGCAGCTCCCCAGGCCTAGCGGGCCCCACAGATACGCAGTATTTT. Residues: CASSSPGLAGPTDTQYF.